This T cell receptor beta chain was sequenced during a study of T cells in Graves' hyperthyroidism and ophthalmopathy. Germline CDR1 and CDR2: DFQATT and SNEGSKA (reference sequence). With 5 bases removed from V and 1 base from J, the gap between germline ends came to 14 bases. The CDR3 has 14 amino acids. The TCR beta CDR3 regions underwent amplification using RNA transcripts as the source. TCR CDR3 underwent first-round RT-PCR with the HTBI primer set. MiXCR was run by TCRdb on the multiplex PCR reads, yielding one entry per CDR3 protein. This table holds a few hundred thousand distinct CDR3 sequences, more than 14% found once. In regard to this clonotype: A much bigger clone sits one base away, suggesting this may be a read error.

The chain is built from TRBV20-1 and TRBJ2-5, with D tentatively TRBD1 (5 bases). Sequenced sample: blood. The TCR sequence derives from a woman aged 25 to 45 with Graves' ophthalmopathy. DNA of the CDR3: TGCAGTGCTGGCCCTGATGGGGCCCAAGAGACCCAGTACTTC. This translates into CSAGPDGAQETQYF.